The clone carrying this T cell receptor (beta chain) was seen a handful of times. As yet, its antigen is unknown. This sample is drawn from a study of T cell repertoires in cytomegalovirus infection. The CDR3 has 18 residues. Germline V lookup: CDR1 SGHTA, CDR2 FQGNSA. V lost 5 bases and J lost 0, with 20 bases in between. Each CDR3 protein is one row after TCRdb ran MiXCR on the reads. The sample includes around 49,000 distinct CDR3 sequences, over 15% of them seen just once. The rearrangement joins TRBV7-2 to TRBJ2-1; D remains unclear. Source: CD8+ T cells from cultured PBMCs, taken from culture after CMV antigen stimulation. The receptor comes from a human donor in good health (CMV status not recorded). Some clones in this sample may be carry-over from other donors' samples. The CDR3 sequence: CASSLTMALPSSYNEQFF. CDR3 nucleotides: TGTGCCAGCAGCCTCACGATGGCACTCCCGAGCTCCTACAATGAGCAGTTCTTC.